Presented here are 22 T cell receptor beta chains from one specimen sequenced in a study of OX40 agonist ivuxolimab in advanced cancers. The data were produced by immunoSEQ multiplex PCR, yet TCRdb's version contains in-frame clones alone and is incomplete. The sample consists of around 30,000 clones, about 90% of them appearing once. The starting material was CD4+ or CD8+ T cells sorted from blood, obtained in a trial of the OX40 agonist ivuxolimab. The receptors were gathered from an adult with an advanced solid tumor such as melanoma, head and neck, liver or kidney cancer.

This chain uses TRBV5-1 with TRBJ1-1; D call uncertain. V was cut by 5 bases and J by 0 bases, with 11 bases left in between. Germline V gene data show CDR1 as SGHRS and CDR2 as YFSETQ. The CDR3 is 14 amino acids. CDR3 amino acids: CASRPRTMNTEAFF. The DNA of the CDR3 is TGCGCCAGCAGACCCAGGACCATGAACACTGAAGCTTTCTTT.

The CDR3 DNA sequence: TGTGCCAGCAGCCCCCGGAGTATAGATACGCAGTATTTT. Its translation: CASSPRSIDTQYF. The chain links TRBV7-2 to TRBJ2-3; D uncertain. Trimming left V 5 bases short and J 5 bases short, with 11 bases between. This CDR3 has 13 amino acids. Germline V gene data show CDR1 as SGHTA and CDR2 as FQGNSA.

This chain connects TRBV19 to TRBJ2-3; tentatively, D is TRBD1 (6 bases). Trimming cost V 5 bases and J 0 bases, with 12 bases left between them. Germline V CDR1 and CDR2: LNHDA, SQIVND (reference sequence). The CDR3 spans 15 residues. This chain's CDR3 is CASSGNGQSTDTQYF. CDR3 bases: TGTGCCAGTAGTGGGAACGGACAGAGCACAGATACGCAGTATTTT. Full variable domain (outside the CDR3, taken from reference TRBV19 and TRBJ2-3): DGGITQSPKYLFRKEGQNVTLSCEQNLNHDAMYWYRQDPGQGLRLIYYSQIVNDFQKGDIAEGYSVSREKKESFPLTVTSAQKNPTAFYLCASSGNGQSTDTQYFGPGTRLTVL.

Here the CDR3 reads CASSQDREIRKQFF. DNA for the CDR3: TGCGCCAGCAGCCAAGATAGAGAGATTCGTAAGCAGTTCTTC. This sequence joins TRBV4-1 and TRBJ2-1; no firm D call. V was trimmed by 0 bases and J by 11 bases, leaving 14 bases between them. Germline V gives CDR1 MGHRA, CDR2 YSYEKL. This CDR3 spans 14 amino acids.

J is TRBJ2-1 and V is TRBV25-1, with D maybe TRBD2 (5 bases). Germline-derived CDR1 and CDR2 are MGHDK and SYGVNS. Trimming cost V 6 bases and J 8 bases, with 14 bases left between them. The CDR3 spans 13 residues. The CDR3 loop is CASSPTGIYEQFF. The DNA of the CDR3 is TGTGCCAGCAGCCCTACGGGGATCTATGAGCAGTTCTTC.

The chain combines TRBV11-2 with TRBJ2-3; no firm D call. V was pared by 1 base and J by 6 bases, with 8 bases between. The length of the CDR3 is 13 residues. Germline V gives CDR1 SGHAT, CDR2 FQNNGV. CDR3 sequence: CASSLAPWDTQYF. The CDR3 region has the DNA TGTGCCAGCAGCTTAGCTCCGTGGGATACGCAGTATTTT.

The chain uses TRBV10-3 and TRBJ1-2, with D tentatively TRBD1 (6 bases). Germline CDR1 ENHRY, CDR2 SYGVKD. CDR3 length: 15 residues. Between the trimmed V and J ends, which lost 6 bases and 0 bases, there was a span of 14 bases. This chain's CDR3 is CAISQATGANYGYTF. CDR3 in DNA: TGTGCCATCAGCCAAGCGACAGGAGCTAACTATGGCTACACCTTC.

V is TRBV9 and J is TRBJ2-5; 12 positions match TRBD2. Germline CDR1 SGDLS, CDR2 YYNGEE. V was pared by 1 base and J by 0 bases, with 7 bases of the junction left unmatched. This CDR3 contains 18 residues. The CDR3 loop reads CASSVSTSGGTYQETQYF. As DNA, the CDR3 is TGTGCCAGCAGCGTAAGCACTAGCGGGGGGACGTACCAAGAGACCCAGTACTTC.

This chain connects TRBV2 to TRBJ2-7; D might be TRBD1 or TRBD2, each matching 6 bases. The CDR3 extends over 12 amino acids. The germline V and J ends were trimmed by 8 bases and 8 bases, with 16 bases remaining between them. The germline gives CDR1 SNHLY, CDR2 FYNNEI. The DNA for the CDR3 is TGTGCCAGCGTCGACAGGACTACGAAGCAGTACTTC. Its translation: CASVDRTTKQYF. The complete variable domain, with remaining parts taken from reference TRBV2 and TRBJ2-7, reads EPEVTQTPSHQVTQMGQEVILRCVPISNHLYFYWYRQILGQKVEFLVSFYNNEISEKSEIFDDQFSVERPDGSNFTLKIRSTKLEDSAMYFCASVDRTTKQYFGPGTRLTVT.

The chain uses TRBV4-1 and TRBJ2-1; 8 bases map to TRBD1. Germline CDR1 reads MGHRA; CDR2 reads YSYEKL. The CDR3 sequence is 16 residues long. Trimming at V came to 0 bases and at J to 4 bases, leaving 5 bases not matched to a gene. The CDR3 region has the DNA TGCGCCAGCAGCCAAGACTGGACAGGGCAATACAATGAGCAGTTCTTC. Protein: CASSQDWTGQYNEQFF.

This clone was counted a single time. The rearrangement links TRBV6-6 to TRBJ2-3, with D unclear. The CDR3 runs 12 residues. V shed 5 bases and J shed 2 bases, with 5 bases lying between them. Germline CDR1 reads MNHNY; CDR2 reads SVGAGI (reference sequence). The CDR3 sequence is CASSQLTDTQYF. DNA for the CDR3: TGTGCCAGCAGTCAACTCACAGATACGCAGTATTTT.

V usage is TRBV6-6 and J usage is TRBJ2-2; 11 nucleotides agree with TRBD1. V lost 6 bases, J lost 4 bases, and 7 bases stayed unmatched. Looked up from germline, CDR1 is MNHNY and CDR2 is SVGAGI (reference sequence). The CDR3 is 16 amino acids. This CDR3 is CASSGTGGSGTGELFF. The CDR3 coding sequence is TGTGCCAGCAGCGGGACAGGGGGATCGGGCACCGGGGAGCTGTTTTTT.

The rearrangement links TRBV5-4 to TRBJ2-5, with TRBD2 as a possible D gene (6 bases). V lost 0 bases and J 5 bases, leaving 14 bases between the germline ends. Germline-derived CDR1 and CDR2 are SGHNT and YYREEE (reference sequence). The CDR3 sequence is 15 residues long. The CDR3: CASSLGSAGSETQYF. The CDR3 nucleotides are TGTGCCAGCAGCTTGGGCTCTGCGGGAAGTGAGACCCAGTACTTC.

J is TRBJ1-2 and V is TRBV4-2, with a weak D call TRBD1 (6 bases). Germline loops: CDR1 LGHNA, CDR2 YNFKEQ. CDR3 length: 15 residues. The V gene lost 2 bases and the J gene lost 5 bases, with 15 bases spanning the gap. As DNA, the CDR3 is TGTGCCAGCAGCCAACCACAGGGCGTTTGGTATGGCTACACCTTC. This translates into CASSQPQGVWYGYTF.

V and J are TRBV6-5 and TRBJ1-6; 9 bases are shared with TRBD1. Trimming cost V 2 bases and J 7 bases; bases outside gene matches: 3. Germline loops: CDR1 MNHEY, CDR2 SVGAGI. This CDR3 spans 15 amino acids. The CDR3 region has the DNA TGTGCCAGCAGTTACGGGACAGGGAACAATTCACCCCTCCACTTT. Encoded protein: CASSYGTGNNSPLHF.

The sample holds one count of this clone. CDR3 loop: CASSANSGEQFF. The CDR3 DNA reads TGTGCCAGCAGTGCAAATAGCGGGGAGCAGTTCTTC. J is TRBJ2-1 and V is TRBV6-4, with 7 bases fitting TRBD2. The CDR3 loop spans 12 amino acids. Germline trimming cut 4 bases from V and 10 bases from J; bases unmatched to any gene: 4. CDR1 and CDR2 (germline): MRHNA, SNTAGT.

This clone occurred a few times. The V gene is TRBV2, the J gene TRBJ1-5; no firm D call. Germline CDR1 reads SNHLY; CDR2 reads FYNNEI. Between the trimmed V and J ends, which lost 7 bases and 7 bases, there was a span of 14 bases. CDR3 length: 13 amino acids. The CDR3, as DNA: TGTGCCAGCACCCCGGGCCTAAAACAGCCCCAGCATTTT. It is translated as CASTPGLKQPQHF.

This chain links TRBV9 with TRBJ2-3; maybe TRBD1 (6 bases). V lost 1 base, J lost 2 bases, and 17 bases lay in between. This CDR3 comprises 17 residues. In germline, CDR1 is SGDLS, CDR2 YYNGEE. CDR3 loop: CASSVNPRQVFTDTQYF. DNA for the CDR3: TGTGCCAGCAGCGTAAACCCTCGACAGGTTTTCACAGATACGCAGTATTTT.

The V call is TRBV11-2, the J call TRBJ1-2, with no clear D. Germline values: CDR1 SGHAT, CDR2 FQNNGV. There are 13 residues in the CDR3. Trimming cost V 1 base and J 5 bases, with 8 bases left between them. The CDR3 DNA is TGTGCCAGCAGCTTAGGGCAGCTTTATGGCTACACCTTC. The encoded protein is CASSLGQLYGYTF.

The V call is TRBV6-5, the J call TRBJ2-2; D is possibly TRBD2 (6 bases). V gave up 6 bases and J gave up 4 bases, with 9 bases separating them. The CDR3 runs to 13 residues. CDR1 is MNHEY and CDR2 is SVGAGI in the germline V gene. The DNA of the CDR3 is TGTGCCAGCAGACGGGACTTCACCGGGGAGCTGTTTTTT. This codes for CASRRDFTGELFF.

The chain is built from TRBV11-3 and TRBJ2-3; D ambiguous. Germline lookup yields CDR1 SGHNT and CDR2 YENEEA. Trimming stripped 0 bases from V and 6 bases from J, with 7 bases between. The CDR3 loop spans 13 amino acids. The CDR3: CASSLEAGDTQYF. In DNA form, the CDR3 reads TGTGCCAGCAGCTTAGAAGCTGGGGATACGCAGTATTTT.

The chain employs TRBV15 and TRBJ2-3; 13 bases fit TRBD2. The ends lost 3 bases at V and 7 bases at J; junction bases unmatched: 4. Germline CDR1 and CDR2: LNHNV and YYDKDF (reference sequence). CDR3 length equals 15 residues. The chain's CDR3 is CATSRGLAGSNTQYF. In DNA, the CDR3 is TGTGCCACCAGCAGGGGACTAGCGGGGTCAAATACGCAGTATTTT.